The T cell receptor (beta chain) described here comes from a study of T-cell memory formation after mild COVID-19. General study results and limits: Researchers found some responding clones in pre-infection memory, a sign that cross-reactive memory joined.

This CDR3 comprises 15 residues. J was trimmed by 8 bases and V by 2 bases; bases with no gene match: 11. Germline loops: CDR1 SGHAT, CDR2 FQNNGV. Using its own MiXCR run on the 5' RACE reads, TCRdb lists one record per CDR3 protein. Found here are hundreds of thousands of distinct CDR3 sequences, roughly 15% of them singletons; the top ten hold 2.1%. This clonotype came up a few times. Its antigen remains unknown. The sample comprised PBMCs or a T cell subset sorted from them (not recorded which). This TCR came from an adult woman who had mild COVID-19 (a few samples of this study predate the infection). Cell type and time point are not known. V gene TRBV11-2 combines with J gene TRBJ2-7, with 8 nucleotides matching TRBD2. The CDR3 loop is CASSLSDLRGAQQYF. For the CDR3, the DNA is TGTGCCAGCAGCTTATCGGATCTGCGGGGGGCGCAGCAGTACTTC.